The following is a TCR beta chain sequence with its context. No antigen is known for it. cDNA libraries for TCR beta contained unique molecular identifiers. Input of roughly 1 to 11 million T cells yielded approximately 500,000 cDNA molecules. A single record per CDR3 protein comes from TCRdb applying MiXCR to the PCR reads. In the table there are 350,000 to 450,000 distinct CDR3 sequences, approximately 37% of which are singletons. This CDR3 spans 15 amino acids. The J segment lost 2 bases and the V segment lost 5 bases, leaving 7 bases of the junction unmatched. Germline V lookup: CDR1 SGHVS, CDR2 FQNEAQ. This sample is part of a study of post-analysis software for immune sequencing data. Study-wide findings and caveats: The five TRBV segments detected at higher frequency in patients than in controls included TRBV5-6, TRBV5-1 and TRBV20-1. Relative to controls, patients with multiple sclerosis showed significantly lower normalized Chao1 diversity.

Sequenced sample: blood. The chain is built from TRBV7-8 and TRBJ2-3, with 7 bases identical to TRBD2. This clonotype was sampled from a girl aged 2 to 10 with multiple sclerosis. The CDR3 is CASSPGGPLTDTQYF. DNA of the CDR3: TGTGCCAGCAGCCCGGGGGGACCCCTCACAGATACGCAGTATTTT.